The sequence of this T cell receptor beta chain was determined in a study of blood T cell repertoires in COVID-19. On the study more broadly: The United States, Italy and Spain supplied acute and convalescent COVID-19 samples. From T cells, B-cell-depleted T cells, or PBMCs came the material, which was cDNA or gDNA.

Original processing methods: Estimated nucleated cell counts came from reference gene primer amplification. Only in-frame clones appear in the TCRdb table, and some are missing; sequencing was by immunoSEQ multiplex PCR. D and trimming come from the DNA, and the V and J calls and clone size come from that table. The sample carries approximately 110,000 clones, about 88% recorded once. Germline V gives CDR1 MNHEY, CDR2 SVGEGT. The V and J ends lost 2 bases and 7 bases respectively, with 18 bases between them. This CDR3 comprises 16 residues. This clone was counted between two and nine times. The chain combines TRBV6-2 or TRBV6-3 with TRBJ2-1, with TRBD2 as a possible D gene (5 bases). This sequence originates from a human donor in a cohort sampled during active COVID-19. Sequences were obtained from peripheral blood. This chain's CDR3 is CASSYPQDSLSNEQFF. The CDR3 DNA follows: TGTGCCAGCAGTTACCCGCAGGACTCCCTTAGTAATGAGCAGTTCTTC.